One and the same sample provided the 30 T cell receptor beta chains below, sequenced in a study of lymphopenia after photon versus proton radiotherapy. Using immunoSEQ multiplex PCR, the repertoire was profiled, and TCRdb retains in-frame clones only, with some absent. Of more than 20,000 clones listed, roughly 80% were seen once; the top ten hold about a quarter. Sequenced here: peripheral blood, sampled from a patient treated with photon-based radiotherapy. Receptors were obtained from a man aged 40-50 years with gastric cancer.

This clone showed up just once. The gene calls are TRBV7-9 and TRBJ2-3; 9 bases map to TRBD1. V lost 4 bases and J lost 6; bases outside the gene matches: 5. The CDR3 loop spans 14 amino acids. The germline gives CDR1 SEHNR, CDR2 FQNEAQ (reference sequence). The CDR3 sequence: CASSSTGTGDTQYF. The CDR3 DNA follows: TGTGCCAGCAGCTCCACCGGGACAGGGGATACGCAGTATTTT.

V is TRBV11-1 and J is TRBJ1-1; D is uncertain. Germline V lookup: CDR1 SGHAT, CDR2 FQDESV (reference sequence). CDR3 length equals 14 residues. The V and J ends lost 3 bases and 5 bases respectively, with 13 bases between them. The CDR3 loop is CASSFMAGRTEAFF. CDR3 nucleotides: TGTGCCAGCAGCTTTATGGCGGGGAGGACTGAAGCTTTCTTT.

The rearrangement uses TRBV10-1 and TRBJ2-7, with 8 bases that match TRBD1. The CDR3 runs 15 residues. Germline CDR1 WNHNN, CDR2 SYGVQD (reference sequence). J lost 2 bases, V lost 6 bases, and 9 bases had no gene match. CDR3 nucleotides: TGCGCCAGCAGGGCGGACAGGGAATTCCCCTACGAGCAGTACTTC. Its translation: CASRADREFPYEQYF.

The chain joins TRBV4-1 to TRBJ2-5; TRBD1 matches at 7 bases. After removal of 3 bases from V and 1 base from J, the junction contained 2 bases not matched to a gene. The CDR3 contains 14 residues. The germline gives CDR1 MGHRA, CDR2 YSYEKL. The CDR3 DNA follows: TGCGCCAGCAGCCAGAGACAGGGCCAAGAGACCCAGTACTTC. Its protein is CASSQRQGQETQYF.

CDR3 nucleotide sequence: TGTGCCAGCAGTTACGTACAGGGGGTCTATGGCTACACCTTC. Amino acids: CASSYVQGVYGYTF. This chain connects TRBV5-4 to TRBJ1-2; 8 bases line up with TRBD1. V gave up 5 bases and J gave up 4 bases; unmatched junction bases: 7. This CDR3 is built from 14 residues. The germline CDR1 and CDR2 sequences are SGHNT and YYREEE (reference sequence).

The CDR3 coding sequence is TGTGCCAGCAGCCCCTTTTTAGACAGAGGGGGGATCGGGGAGCAGTACTTC. Its translation is CASSPFLDRGGIGEQYF. The rearrangement links TRBV9 to TRBJ2-7, with D tentatively TRBD1 or TRBD2 (6 bases each). V lost 4 bases and J 7 bases, leaving 27 bases between the germline ends. CDR3 length equals 17 residues. Germline V CDR1 and CDR2: SGDLS, YYNGEE.

This CDR3 reads CASSLNRDSYRFKAFF. CDR3 in DNA: TGTGCCAGCAGCTTGAATAGGGACAGCTATCGATTTAAGGCTTTCTTT. This chain joins TRBV7-9 and TRBJ1-1; 7 positions agree with TRBD1. Germline V gives CDR1 SEHNR, CDR2 FQNEAQ (reference sequence). This CDR3 has 16 amino acids. The junction had 18 bases not matched to a gene; V was cut back by 3 bases and J by 11 bases.

CDR3 DNA sequence: TGTGCCTGGGCGCGCAGGGGGAATGAAAAACTGTTTTTT. Its translation is CAWARRGNEKLFF. The V and J genes are TRBV30 and TRBJ1-4; 7 nucleotides match TRBD1. Trimming cost V 5 bases and J 5 bases; bases outside gene matches: 5. CDR1 and CDR2 from the germline V gene are GTSNPN and SVGIG (reference sequence). CDR3 size: 13 residues.

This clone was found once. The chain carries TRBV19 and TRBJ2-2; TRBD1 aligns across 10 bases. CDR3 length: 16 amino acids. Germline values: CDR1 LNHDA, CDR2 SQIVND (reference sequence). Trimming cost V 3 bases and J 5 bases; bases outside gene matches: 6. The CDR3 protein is CASSILKGQGTGELFF. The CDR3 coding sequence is TGTGCCAGTAGTATTTTAAAGGGACAGGGGACCGGGGAGCTGTTTTTT.

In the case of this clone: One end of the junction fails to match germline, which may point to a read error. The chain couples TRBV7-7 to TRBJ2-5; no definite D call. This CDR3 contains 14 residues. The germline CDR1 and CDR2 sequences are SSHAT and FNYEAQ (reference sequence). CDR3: CASSLASLGETQYF. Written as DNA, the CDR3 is TGTGCTAGCAGCTTAGCCTCCTTGGGGGAGACCCAGTACTTC.

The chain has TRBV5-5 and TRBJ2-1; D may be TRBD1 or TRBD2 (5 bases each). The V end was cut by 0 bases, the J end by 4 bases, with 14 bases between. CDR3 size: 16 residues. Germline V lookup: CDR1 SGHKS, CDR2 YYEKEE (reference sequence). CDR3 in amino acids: CASSLATGTDYNEQFF. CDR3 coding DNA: TGTGCCAGCAGCTTGGCTACCGGGACGGATTACAATGAGCAGTTCTTC. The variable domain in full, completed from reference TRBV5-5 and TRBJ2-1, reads DAGVTQSPTHLIKTRGQQVTLRCSPISGHKSVSWYQQVLGQGPQFIFQYYEKEERGRGNFPDRFSARQFPNYSSELNVNALLLGDSALYLCASSLATGTDYNEQFFGPGTRLTVL.

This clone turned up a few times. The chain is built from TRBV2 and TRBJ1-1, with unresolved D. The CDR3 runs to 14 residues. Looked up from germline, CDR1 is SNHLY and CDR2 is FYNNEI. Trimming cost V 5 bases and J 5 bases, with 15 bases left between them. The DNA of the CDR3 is TGTGCCAGCAGTTTGGCCTTTATGGGGACTGAAGCTTTCTTT. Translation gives CASSLAFMGTEAFF.

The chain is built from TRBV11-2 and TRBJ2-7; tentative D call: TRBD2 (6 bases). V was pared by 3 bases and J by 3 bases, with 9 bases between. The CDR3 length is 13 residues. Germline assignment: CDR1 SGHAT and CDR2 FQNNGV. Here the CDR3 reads CASSLPGGYEQYF. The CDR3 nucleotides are TGTGCCAGCAGCTTGCCCGGGGGCTACGAGCAGTACTTC.

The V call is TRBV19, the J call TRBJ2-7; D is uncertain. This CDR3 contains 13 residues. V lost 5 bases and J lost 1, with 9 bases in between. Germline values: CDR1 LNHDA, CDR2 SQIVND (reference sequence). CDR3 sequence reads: CASSSRVSYEQYF. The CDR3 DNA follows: TGTGCCAGTAGTTCTCGAGTGTCCTACGAGCAGTACTTC.

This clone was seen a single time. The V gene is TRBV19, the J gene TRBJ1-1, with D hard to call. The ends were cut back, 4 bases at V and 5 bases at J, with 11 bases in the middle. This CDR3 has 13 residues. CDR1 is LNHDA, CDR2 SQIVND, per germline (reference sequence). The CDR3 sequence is CASSKVSGTEAFF. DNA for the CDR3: TGTGCCAGTAGTAAAGTTTCAGGTACTGAAGCTTTCTTT.

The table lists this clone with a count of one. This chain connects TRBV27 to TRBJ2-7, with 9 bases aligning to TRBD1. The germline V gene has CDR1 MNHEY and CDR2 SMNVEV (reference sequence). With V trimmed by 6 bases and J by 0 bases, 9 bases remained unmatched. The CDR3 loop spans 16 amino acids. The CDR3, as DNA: TGTGCCAGCAGGCCCGGACAGGGGACCTTCTCCTACGAGCAGTACTTC. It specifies CASRPGQGTFSYEQYF.

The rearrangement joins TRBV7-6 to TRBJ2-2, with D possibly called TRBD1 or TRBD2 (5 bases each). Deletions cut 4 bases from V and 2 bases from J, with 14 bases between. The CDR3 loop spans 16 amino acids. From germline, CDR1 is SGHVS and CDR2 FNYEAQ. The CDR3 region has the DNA TGTGCCAGCAGCTACCTCGGGACGGCCAACACCGGGGAGCTGTTTTTT. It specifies CASSYLGTANTGELFF.

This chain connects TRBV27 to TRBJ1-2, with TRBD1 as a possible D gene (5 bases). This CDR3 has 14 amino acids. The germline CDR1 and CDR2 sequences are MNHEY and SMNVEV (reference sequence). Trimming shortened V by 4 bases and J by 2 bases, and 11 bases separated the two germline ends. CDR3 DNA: TGTGCCAGCAGTTGGGACGGACGAAACTATGGCTACACCTTC. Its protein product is CASSWDGRNYGYTF.

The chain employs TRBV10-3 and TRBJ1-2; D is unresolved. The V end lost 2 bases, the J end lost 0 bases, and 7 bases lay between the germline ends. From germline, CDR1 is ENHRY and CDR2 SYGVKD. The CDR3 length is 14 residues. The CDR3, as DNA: TGTGCCATCAGTGAGCTGCCTACTAACTATGGCTACACCTTC. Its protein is CAISELPTNYGYTF.

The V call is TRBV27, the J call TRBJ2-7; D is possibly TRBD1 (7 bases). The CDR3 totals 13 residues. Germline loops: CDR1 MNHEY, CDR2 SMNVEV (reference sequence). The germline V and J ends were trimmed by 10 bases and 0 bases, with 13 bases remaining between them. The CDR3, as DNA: TGTGCCACCAGGGGGGACAGCTCCTACGAGCAGTACTTC. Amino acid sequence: CATRGDSSYEQYF.

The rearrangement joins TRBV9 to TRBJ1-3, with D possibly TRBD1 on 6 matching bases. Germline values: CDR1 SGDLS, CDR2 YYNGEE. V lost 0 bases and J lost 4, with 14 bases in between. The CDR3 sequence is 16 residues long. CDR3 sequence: CASSVGGQLGGNTIYF. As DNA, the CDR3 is TGTGCCAGCAGCGTAGGGGGGCAGCTGGGAGGAAACACCATATATTTT.

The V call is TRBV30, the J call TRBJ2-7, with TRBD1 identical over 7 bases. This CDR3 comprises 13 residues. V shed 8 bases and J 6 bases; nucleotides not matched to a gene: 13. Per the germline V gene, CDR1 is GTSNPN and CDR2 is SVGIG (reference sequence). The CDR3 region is CAGRPTGRVEQYF. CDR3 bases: TGTGCCGGACGTCCGACAGGGAGAGTCGAGCAGTACTTC.

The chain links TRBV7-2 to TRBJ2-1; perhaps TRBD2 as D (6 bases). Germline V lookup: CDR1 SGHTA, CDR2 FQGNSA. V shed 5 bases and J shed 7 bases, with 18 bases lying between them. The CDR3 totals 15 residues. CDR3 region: CASSPLRDSKNEQFF. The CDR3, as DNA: TGTGCCAGCAGCCCACTCCGGGACTCAAAAAATGAGCAGTTCTTC.

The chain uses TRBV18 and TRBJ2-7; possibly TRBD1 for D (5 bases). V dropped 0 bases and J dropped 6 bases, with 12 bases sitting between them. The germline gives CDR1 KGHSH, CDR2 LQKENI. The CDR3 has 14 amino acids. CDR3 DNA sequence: TGTGCCAGCTCACCACCAATCGGACATGGCGAGCAGTACTTC. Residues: CASSPPIGHGEQYF.

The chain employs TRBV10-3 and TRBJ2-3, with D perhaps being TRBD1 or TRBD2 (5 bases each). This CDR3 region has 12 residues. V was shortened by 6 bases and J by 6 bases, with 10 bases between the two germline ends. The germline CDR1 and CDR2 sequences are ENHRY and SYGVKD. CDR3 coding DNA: TGTGCCATCAGCCAGGGACGGGATACGCAGTATTTT. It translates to CAISQGRDTQYF.

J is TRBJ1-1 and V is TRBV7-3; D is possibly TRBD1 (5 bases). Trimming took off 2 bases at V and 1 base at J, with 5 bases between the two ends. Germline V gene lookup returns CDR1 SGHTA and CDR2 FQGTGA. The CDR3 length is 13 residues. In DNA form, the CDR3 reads TGTGCCAGCAGCTTAGACAGGAACACTGAAGCTTTCTTT. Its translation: CASSLDRNTEAFF.

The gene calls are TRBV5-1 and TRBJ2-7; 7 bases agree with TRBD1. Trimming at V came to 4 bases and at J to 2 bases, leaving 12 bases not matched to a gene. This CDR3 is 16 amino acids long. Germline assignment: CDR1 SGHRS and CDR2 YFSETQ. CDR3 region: CASSRTSGQSTYEQYF. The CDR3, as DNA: TGCGCCAGCAGCAGAACCTCGGGACAGTCGACCTACGAGCAGTACTTC. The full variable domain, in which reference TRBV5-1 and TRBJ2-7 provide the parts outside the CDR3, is KAGVTQTPRYLIKTRGQQVTLSCSPISGHRSVSWYQQTPGQGLQFLFEYFSETQRNKGNFPGRFSGRQFSNSRSEMNVSTLELGDSALYLCASSRTSGQSTYEQYFGPGTRLTVT.

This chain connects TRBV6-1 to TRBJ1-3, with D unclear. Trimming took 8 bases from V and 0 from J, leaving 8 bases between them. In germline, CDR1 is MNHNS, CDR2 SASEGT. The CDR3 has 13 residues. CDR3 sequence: CASDTYSGNTIYF. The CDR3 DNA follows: TGTGCCAGCGACACCTACTCTGGAAACACCATATATTTT.

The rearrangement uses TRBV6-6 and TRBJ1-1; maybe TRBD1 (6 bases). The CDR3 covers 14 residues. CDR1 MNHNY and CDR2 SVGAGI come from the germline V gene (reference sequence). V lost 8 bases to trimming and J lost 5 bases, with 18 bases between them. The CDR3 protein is CASGDRSRGTEAFF. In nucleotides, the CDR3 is TGTGCCAGCGGCGACAGGTCTCGGGGGACTGAAGCTTTCTTT.

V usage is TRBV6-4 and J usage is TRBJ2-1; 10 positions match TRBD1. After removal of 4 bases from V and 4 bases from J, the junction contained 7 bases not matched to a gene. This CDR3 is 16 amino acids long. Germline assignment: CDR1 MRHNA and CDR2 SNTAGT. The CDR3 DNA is TGTGCCAGCAGTGGCCGACAGGGGGCGCAGTACAATGAGCAGTTCTTC. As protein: CASSGRQGAQYNEQFF.